The 12 T cell receptor beta chains in this list originate from one sample, sequenced in a study of beta chain features in type 1 diabetes. No antigen has been identified for these receptors. Every isolated RNA sample was fully reverse transcribed, so sequencing captured expressed TCRB transcripts. Here immunoSEQ multiplex PCR was the method, and the copy in TCRdb shows in-frame clones only, minus some. The sample has 600,000 to 700,000 clones; roughly 12% are singletons. Study findings and constraints: When Type 1 diabetes patients were examined, their TCRB CDR3s proved moderately but significantly shorter in all four CD4+ subsets.

The sequencing input was naive CD4+ T cells from blood. These receptors originate from a man younger than 45 with type 1 diabetes.

This clone was seen more than once but under ten times. The V gene is TRBV12-5, the J gene TRBJ2-1, with TRBD1 matching 8 bases. The CDR3 is 12 amino acids. The J segment lost 15 bases and the V segment lost 7 bases, leaving 11 bases of the junction unmatched. CDR1 is LGHNT, CDR2 FRNRAP, per germline. The CDR3 nucleotides are TGTGCTAGTGCCCAAGACAGGGGAAGTCCGTTCTTC. The encoded protein is CASAQDRGSPFF.

This clone was counted between two and nine times. CDR3 region: CASSRLPQGTDTQYF. DNA for the CDR3: TGTGCCAGCAGCAGACTCCCACAGGGGACAGATACGCAGTATTTT. J is TRBJ2-3 and V is TRBV6-5, with 7 bases matching TRBD1. The CDR3 is 15 residues long. Germline V CDR1 and CDR2: MNHEY, SVGAGI. V was clipped by 6 bases and J by 3 bases; unmatched bases: 9.

This clone was picked up a small number of times. Within the sample, other DNA sequences also encode this same CDR3. The gene calls are TRBV6-1 and TRBJ1-2; D unresolved. This CDR3 spans 13 amino acids. Germline lookup yields CDR1 MNHNS and CDR2 SASEGT. Trimming took 0 bases from V and 2 from J, leaving 4 bases between them. CDR3 loop: CASSEAGNYGYTF. CDR3 sequence (DNA): TGTGCCAGCAGTGAAGCAGGGAACTATGGCTACACCTTC.

This clone was seen a few times. The chain carries TRBV30 and TRBJ2-3, with D unclear. The V and J ends lost 3 bases and 4 bases respectively, with 8 bases between them. Germline V lookup: CDR1 GTSNPN, CDR2 SVGIG (reference sequence). The CDR3 loop spans 12 amino acids. In DNA form, the CDR3 reads TGTGCCTGGAGCCCGATAGCAGATACGCAGTATTTT. Amino acid sequence: CAWSPIADTQYF.

This clone was observed a few times. The chain's CDR3 is CASRDGKGTQYF. The CDR3 DNA reads TGTGCCAGCAGGGATGGGAAGGGTACGCAGTATTTT. The chain carries TRBV6-5 and TRBJ2-3, with D unclear. This CDR3 spans 12 amino acids. CDR1 is MNHEY, CDR2 SVGAGI, per germline. The V gene lost 6 bases and the J gene lost 8 bases, with 12 bases spanning the gap.

This clone has a handful of counts. This chain's CDR3 is CASSPAGVNEQFF. The CDR3 DNA reads TGTGCCAGCAGCCCCGCCGGGGTCAATGAGCAGTTCTTC. This chain uses TRBV11-2 with TRBJ2-1, with a possible D match to TRBD2 (5 bases). The CDR3 covers 13 residues. CDR1 is SGHAT, CDR2 FQNNGV, per germline. The germline V and J ends were trimmed by 5 bases and 6 bases, with 11 bases remaining between them.

This clone was counted only a few times. As DNA, the CDR3 is TGTGCCTGGAGCCTCAGGGATGATCAGCCCCAGCATTTT. It translates to CAWSLRDDQPQHF. The chain uses TRBV30 and TRBJ1-5, with D possibly TRBD1 on 5 matching bases. The CDR3 is made up of 13 amino acids. With 3 bases removed from V and 5 bases from J, the gap between germline ends came to 11 bases. Germline values: CDR1 GTSNPN, CDR2 SVGIG (reference sequence).

The table lists this clone with a few counts. The V gene is TRBV11-2, the J gene TRBJ2-2; D may be TRBD2 (5 bases). Germline loops: CDR1 SGHAT, CDR2 FQNNGV. V was clipped by 5 bases and J by 5 bases, with 9 bases between them. The CDR3 loop spans 13 amino acids. CDR3 nucleotides: TGTGCCAGCAGCCCCGGAGGTACCGGGGAGCTGTTTTTT. It is translated as CASSPGGTGELFF.

This clone was counted between two and nine times. J is TRBJ2-7 and V is TRBV9; a possible D gene is TRBD1 (6 bases). V lost 3 bases and J 9 bases, leaving 19 bases between the germline ends. The CDR3 is 14 residues long. Germline V lookup: CDR1 SGDLS, CDR2 YYNGEE. The CDR3 DNA is TGTGCCAGCAGCGCCAAGGGGGTTAGCCAGGTGCAGTACTTC. As protein: CASSAKGVSQVQYF. The variable domain in full, with the rest retrieved from reference TRBV9 and TRBJ2-7, is DSGVTQTPKHLITATGQRVTLRCSPRSGDLSVYWYQQSLDQGLQFLIQYYNGEERAKGNILERFSAQQFPDLHSELNLSSLELGDSALYFCASSAKGVSQVQYFGPGTRLTVT.

This clone was seen a few times. CDR3 coding DNA: TGTGCCAGCAGCGTAGCCACGGGGACAGTCCTCTCTGGAAACACCATATATTTT. Protein sequence: CASSVATGTVLSGNTIYF. The chain links TRBV9 to TRBJ1-3, with 7 bases lining up with TRBD1. V trimming: 0 bases; J trimming: 0 bases; junction bases outside the gene matches: 9. The CDR3 is made up of 18 amino acids. Germline V gene data show CDR1 as SGDLS and CDR2 as YYNGEE.

The chain combines TRBV11-3 with TRBJ2-3; tentatively, D is TRBD1 or TRBD2 (6 bases each). This CDR3 comprises 16 residues. Trimming removed 1 base from V and 0 bases from J, with 11 bases in between. Germline CDR1 SGHNT, CDR2 YENEEA. CDR3 sequence: CASSLGTGASTDTQYF. The CDR3 region has the DNA TGTGCCAGCAGCTTAGGTACGGGGGCCAGCACAGATACGCAGTATTTT.

This clone was seen a handful of times. The chain is built from TRBV9 and TRBJ1-4; 7 nucleotides align to TRBD1. From germline, CDR1 is SGDLS and CDR2 YYNGEE. J gave up 8 bases and V 5 bases, and 12 bases lay outside the gene matches. CDR3 length: 15 amino acids. The CDR3 loop is CASSRTTGWGEKLFF. The CDR3 DNA follows: TGTGCCAGCAGTCGCACGACAGGGTGGGGAGAAAAACTGTTTTTT.